Below, 2 T cell receptor beta chains from the same sample are listed, as sequenced in a study of CD8+ T cells in alopecia areata. Using CD4, CD8alpha, NKG2D, NKG2ACE and other markers, pooled cutaneous lymph node cells were sorted. RNA was isolated and reverse transcribed to cDNA, the sequencing template. Repertoires were generated with immunoSEQ multiplex PCR, while TCRdb's copy carries only in-frame clones and drops some. The table lists under 350,000 clones, with no singletons. The sequencing sample was made of CD4+ T cells sorted from a lymph node. The receptors here all came from a C3H/HeJ mouse with alopecia areata. The strain is characterized by the MHC haplotype H2-k.

This clone was detected a few times. These gene names are mouse names. Other nucleotide sequences from this sample produce the same CDR3. The CDR3 sequence: CASSLRNTGQLYF. CDR3 DNA (partial): TGTGCCAGCAGTCTCAGGAACACCGGG. The chain combines TRBV19 with TRBJ2-2; D gene uncertain. The read ends 4 residues before the CDR3 terminus; that terminus is restored from the germline J gene. CDR3 length equals 13 residues. The germline V gene encodes CDR1 FNHDT and CDR2 SITEND (reference sequence). Trimming pared 4 bases from V and 2 bases from J, leaving 6 bases between.

As regards this clone: The gene names here belong to mouse. The CDR3 goes on 4 residues after the read ends, and that part is filled in from the germline J gene. At the DNA level, this CDR3 is encoded by other sequences in the same sample as well. The chain recombines TRBV1 with TRBJ2-7; 11 bases agree with TRBD1. This CDR3 spans 16 amino acids. CDR1 and CDR2 (germline): NSQYPW, LRSPGD (reference sequence). The sequenced CDR3 bases are TGCACCTGCAGTGCAGATAGAGGGACAGGGGGATAT. Protein sequence: CTCSADRGTGGY. The full CDR3 is CTCSADRGTGGYEQYF.